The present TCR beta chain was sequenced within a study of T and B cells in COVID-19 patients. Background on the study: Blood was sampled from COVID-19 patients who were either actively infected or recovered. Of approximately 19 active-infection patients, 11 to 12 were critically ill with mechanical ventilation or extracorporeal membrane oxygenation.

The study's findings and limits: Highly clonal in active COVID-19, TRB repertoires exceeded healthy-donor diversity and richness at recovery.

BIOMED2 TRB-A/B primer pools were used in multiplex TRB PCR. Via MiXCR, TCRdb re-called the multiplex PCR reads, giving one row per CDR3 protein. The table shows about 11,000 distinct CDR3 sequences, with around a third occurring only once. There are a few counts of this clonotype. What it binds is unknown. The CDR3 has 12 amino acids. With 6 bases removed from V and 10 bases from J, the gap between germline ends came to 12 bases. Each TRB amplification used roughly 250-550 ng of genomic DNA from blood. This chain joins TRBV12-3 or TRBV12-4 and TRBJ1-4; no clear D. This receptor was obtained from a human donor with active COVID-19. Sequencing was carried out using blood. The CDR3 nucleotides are TGTGCCAGCAGCCGCCCCGGAGGAAAACTGTTTTTT. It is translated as CASSRPGGKLFF.